This T cell receptor (beta chain) stems from a study of shared clonotypes between healthy human individuals. Study at large: Each donor had three CD4 naive, three CD4 memory, two CD8 naive and one CD8 memory plate.

The authors divided CD4+ cells into CD45RA+ naive and CD45RA-negative memory subsets. This CDR3 is built from 16 residues. Germline V gene lookup returns CDR1 MDHEN and CDR2 SYDVKM. Trimming cost V 6 bases and J 5 bases, with 20 bases left between them. This table comes from immunoSEQ multiplex PCR, and its TCRdb copy is limited to in-frame clones, with some not included. The table has about 680,000 clones, 55% to 75% seen once. Study results and caveats: Some naive CD4 clonotypes, roughly 4.5%, turned up in common across four donors.

Of note for this clone: Its antigen remains unknown.

The sequence derives from a woman aged 25 to 39 in good health. Sequenced input: memory CD4+ T cells sorted from blood. Regarding subset: CD45RA-negative fraction. The chain recombines TRBV28 with TRBJ2-1; D uncertain. The CDR3: CASSAPTRSDDNEQFF. The CDR3 DNA reads as TGTGCCAGCAGCGCCCCAACAAGGTCGGATGACAATGAGCAGTTCTTC.